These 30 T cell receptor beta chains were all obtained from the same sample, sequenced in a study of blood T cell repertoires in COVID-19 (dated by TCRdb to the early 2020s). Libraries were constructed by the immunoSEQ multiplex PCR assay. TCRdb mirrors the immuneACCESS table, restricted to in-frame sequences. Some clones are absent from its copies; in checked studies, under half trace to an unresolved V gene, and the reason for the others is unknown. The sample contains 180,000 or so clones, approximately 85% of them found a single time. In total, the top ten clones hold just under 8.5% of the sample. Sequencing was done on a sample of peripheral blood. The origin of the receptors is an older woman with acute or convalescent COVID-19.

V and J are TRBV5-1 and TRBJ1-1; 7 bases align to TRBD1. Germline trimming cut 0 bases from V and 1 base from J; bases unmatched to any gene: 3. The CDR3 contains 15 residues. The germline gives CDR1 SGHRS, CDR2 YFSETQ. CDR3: CASSLGDSPNTEAFF. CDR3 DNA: TGCGCCAGCAGCTTGGGGGACAGTCCGAACACTGAAGCTTTCTTT.

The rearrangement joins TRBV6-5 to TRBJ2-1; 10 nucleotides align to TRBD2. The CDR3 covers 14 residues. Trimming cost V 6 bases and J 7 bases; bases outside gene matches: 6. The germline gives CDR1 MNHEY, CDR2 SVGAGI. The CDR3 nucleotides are TGTGCCAGCAGCCCGACTAGCGGGTTAAATGAGCAGTTCTTC. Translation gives CASSPTSGLNEQFF.

The CDR3 DNA sequence: TGCAGTGCTAGTTGCGTAGCGAGAAGGTTCTTC. It codes for CSASCVARRFF. The gene calls are TRBV20-1 and TRBJ2-1; D might be TRBD2 (5 bases). The V end lost 3 bases, the J end lost 15 bases, and 15 bases lay between the germline ends. Looked up from germline, CDR1 is DFQATT and CDR2 is SNEGSKA (reference sequence). The CDR3 covers 11 residues.

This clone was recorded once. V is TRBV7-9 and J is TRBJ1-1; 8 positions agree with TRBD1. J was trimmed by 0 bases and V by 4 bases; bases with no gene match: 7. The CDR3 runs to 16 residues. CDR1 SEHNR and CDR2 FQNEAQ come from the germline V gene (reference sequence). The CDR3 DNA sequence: TGTGCCAGCAGCTCGTTTCCGGGACAGGTGAACACTGAAGCTTTCTTT. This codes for CASSSFPGQVNTEAFF.

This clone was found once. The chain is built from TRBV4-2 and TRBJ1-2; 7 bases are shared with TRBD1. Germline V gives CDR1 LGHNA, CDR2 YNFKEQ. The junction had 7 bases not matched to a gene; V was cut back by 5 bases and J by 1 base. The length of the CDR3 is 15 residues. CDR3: CASSSQGQNNYGYTF. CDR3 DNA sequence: TGTGCCAGCAGCTCACAGGGACAGAATAACTATGGCTACACCTTC.

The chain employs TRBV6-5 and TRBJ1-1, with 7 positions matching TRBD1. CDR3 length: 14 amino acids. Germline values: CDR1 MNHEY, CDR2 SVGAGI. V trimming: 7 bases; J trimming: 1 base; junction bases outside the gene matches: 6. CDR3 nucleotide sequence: TGTGCCAGCAATCCGGGACAGACGAACACTGAAGCTTTCTTT. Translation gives CASNPGQTNTEAFF.

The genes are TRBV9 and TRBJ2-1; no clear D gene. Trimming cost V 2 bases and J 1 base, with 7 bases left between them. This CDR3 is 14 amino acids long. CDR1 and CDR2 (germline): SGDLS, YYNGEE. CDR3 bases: TGTGCCAGCAGCGTCAGCAGGTCCTACAATGAGCAGTTCTTC. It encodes CASSVSRSYNEQFF.

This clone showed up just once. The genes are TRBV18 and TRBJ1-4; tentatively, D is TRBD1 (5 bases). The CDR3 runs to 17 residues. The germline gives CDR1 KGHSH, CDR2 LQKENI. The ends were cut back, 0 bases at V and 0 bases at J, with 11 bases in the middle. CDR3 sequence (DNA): TGTGCCAGCTCACCACCCCCGGGGGACCCAACTAATGAAAAACTGTTTTTT. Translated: CASSPPPGDPTNEKLFF.

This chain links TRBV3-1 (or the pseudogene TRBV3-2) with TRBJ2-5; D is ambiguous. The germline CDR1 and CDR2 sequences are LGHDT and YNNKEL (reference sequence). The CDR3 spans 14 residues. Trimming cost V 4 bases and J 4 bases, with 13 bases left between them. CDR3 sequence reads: CASSRQNPGETQYF. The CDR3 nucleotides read TGTGCCAGCAGCCGTCAGAACCCGGGAGAGACCCAGTACTTC.

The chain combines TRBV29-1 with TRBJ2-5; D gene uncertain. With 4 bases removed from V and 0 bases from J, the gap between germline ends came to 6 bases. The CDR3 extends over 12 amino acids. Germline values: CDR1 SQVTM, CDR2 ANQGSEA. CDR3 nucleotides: TGCAGCGTTGCTGGCTACCAAGAGACCCAGTACTTC. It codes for CSVAGYQETQYF.

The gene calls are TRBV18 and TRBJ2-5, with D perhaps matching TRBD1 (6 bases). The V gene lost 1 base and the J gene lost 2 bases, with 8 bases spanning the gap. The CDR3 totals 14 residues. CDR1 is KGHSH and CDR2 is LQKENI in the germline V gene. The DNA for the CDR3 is TGTGCCAGCTCACCACGACAGGTTCAAGAGACCCAGTACTTC. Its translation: CASSPRQVQETQYF.

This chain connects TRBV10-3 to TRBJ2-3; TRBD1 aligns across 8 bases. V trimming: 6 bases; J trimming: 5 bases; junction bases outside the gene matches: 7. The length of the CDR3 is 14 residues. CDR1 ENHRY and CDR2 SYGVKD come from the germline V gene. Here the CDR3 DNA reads TGTGCCATCAGCCTGACTACAGGGGGAGATACGCAGTATTTT. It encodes CAISLTTGGDTQYF.

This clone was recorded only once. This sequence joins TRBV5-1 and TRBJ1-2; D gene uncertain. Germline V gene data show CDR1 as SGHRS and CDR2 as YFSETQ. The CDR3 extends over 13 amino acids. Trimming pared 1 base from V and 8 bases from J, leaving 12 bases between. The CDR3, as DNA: TGCGCCAGCAGCTTGCAGGTTCTCGAGGGCTACACCTTC. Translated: CASSLQVLEGYTF.

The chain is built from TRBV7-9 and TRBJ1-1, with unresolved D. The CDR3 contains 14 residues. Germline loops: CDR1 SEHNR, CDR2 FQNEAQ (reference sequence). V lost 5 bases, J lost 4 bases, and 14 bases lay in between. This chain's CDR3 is CASSPGLGSTEAFF. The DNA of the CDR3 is TGTGCCAGCAGCCCTGGACTTGGGAGCACTGAAGCTTTCTTT.

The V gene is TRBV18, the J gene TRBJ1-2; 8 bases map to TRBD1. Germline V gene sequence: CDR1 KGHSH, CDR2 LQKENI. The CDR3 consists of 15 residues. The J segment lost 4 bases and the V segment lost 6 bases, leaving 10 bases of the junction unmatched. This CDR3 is CASSPQGASGYGYTF. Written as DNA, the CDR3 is TGTGCCAGCTCTCCTCAGGGGGCGTCCGGCTATGGCTACACCTTC. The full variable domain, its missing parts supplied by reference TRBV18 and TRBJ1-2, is NAGVMQNPRHLVRRRGQEARLRCSPMKGHSHVYWYRQLPEEGLKFMVYLQKENIIDESGMPKERFSAEFPKEGPSILRIQQVVRGDSAAYFCASSPQGASGYGYTFGSGTRLTVV.

CDR3 loop: CSARAPSGGFF. CDR3 sequence (DNA): TGCAGTGCTAGAGCCCCATCCGGGGGGTTCTTC. The chain carries TRBV20-1 and TRBJ2-1; D may be TRBD2 (6 bases). The CDR3 length is 11 residues. Germline values: CDR1 DFQATT, CDR2 SNEGSKA (reference sequence). Trimming left V 1 base short and J 15 bases short, with 13 bases between.

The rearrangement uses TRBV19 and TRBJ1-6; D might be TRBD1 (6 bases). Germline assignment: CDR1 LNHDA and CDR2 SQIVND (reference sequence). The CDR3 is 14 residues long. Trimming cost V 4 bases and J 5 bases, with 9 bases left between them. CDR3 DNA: TGTGCCAGTAGTACCGGGACAAATAATTCACCCCTCCACTTT. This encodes CASSTGTNNSPLHF.

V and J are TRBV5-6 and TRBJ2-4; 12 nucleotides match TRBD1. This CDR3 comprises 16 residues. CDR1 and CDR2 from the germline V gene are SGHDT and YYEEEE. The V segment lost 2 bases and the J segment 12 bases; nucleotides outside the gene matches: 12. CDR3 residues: CASSFPGTGGPEGQYF. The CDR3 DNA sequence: TGTGCCAGCAGCTTCCCCGGGACAGGGGGCCCGGAAGGTCAGTACTTC.

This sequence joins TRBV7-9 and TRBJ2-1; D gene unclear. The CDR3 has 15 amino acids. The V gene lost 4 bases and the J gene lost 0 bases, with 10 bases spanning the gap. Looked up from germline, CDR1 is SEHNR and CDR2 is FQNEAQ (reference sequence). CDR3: CASSSYSTSYNEQFF. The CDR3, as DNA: TGTGCCAGCAGCTCATACTCAACCTCCTACAATGAGCAGTTCTTC.

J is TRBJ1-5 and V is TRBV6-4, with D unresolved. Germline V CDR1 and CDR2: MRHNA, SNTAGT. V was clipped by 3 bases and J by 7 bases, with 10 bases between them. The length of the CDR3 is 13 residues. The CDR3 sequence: CASSESEGQPQHF. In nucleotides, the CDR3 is TGTGCCAGCAGTGAGTCAGAGGGCCAGCCCCAGCATTTT.

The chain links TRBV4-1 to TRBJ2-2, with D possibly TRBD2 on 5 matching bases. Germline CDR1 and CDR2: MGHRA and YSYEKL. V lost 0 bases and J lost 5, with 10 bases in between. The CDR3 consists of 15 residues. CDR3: CASSQDNGRTGELFF. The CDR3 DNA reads TGCGCCAGCAGCCAAGACAATGGGAGAACCGGGGAGCTGTTTTTT.

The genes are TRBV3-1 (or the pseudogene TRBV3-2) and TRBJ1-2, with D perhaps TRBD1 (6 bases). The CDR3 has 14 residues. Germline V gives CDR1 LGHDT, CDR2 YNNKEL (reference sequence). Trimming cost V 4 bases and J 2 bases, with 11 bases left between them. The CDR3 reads CASSRGQRNYGYTF. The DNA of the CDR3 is TGTGCCAGCAGCCGAGGACAGAGAAACTATGGCTACACCTTC.

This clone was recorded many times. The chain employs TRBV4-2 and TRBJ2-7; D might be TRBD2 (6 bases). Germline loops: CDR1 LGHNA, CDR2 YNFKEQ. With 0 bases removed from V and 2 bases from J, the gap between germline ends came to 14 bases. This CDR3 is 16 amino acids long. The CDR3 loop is CASSQDRLGGTYEQYF. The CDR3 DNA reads TGTGCCAGCAGCCAAGATCGACTCGGCGGGACCTACGAGCAGTACTTC.

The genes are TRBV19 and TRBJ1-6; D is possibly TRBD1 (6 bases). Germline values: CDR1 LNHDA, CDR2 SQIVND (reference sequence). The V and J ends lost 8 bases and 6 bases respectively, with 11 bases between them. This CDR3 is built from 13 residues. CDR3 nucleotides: TGTGCCAGTTCGACAGGCGGTAATTCACCCCTCCACTTT. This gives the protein CASSTGGNSPLHF.

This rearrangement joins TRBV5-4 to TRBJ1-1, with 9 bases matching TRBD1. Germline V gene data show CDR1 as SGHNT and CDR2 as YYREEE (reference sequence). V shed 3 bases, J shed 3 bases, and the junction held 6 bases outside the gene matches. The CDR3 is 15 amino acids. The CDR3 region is CASSSGTGRDTEAFF. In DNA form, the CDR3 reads TGTGCCAGCAGCTCCGGGACAGGGAGGGACACTGAAGCTTTCTTT. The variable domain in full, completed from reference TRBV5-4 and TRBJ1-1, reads ETGVTQSPTHLIKTRGQQVTLRCSSQSGHNTVSWYQQALGQGPQFIFQYYREEENGRGNFPPRFSGLQFPNYSSELNVNALELDDSALYLCASSSGTGRDTEAFFGQGTRLTVV.

The CDR3, as DNA: TGCAGTGCTCCGGGGGGTACTGAAGCTTTCTTT. It is translated as CSAPGGTEAFF. V is TRBV20-1 and J is TRBJ1-1, with D tentatively TRBD1 (5 bases). Germline CDR1 reads DFQATT; CDR2 reads SNEGSKA (reference sequence). This CDR3 spans 11 amino acids. V was shortened by 5 bases and J by 5 bases, with 9 bases between the two germline ends.

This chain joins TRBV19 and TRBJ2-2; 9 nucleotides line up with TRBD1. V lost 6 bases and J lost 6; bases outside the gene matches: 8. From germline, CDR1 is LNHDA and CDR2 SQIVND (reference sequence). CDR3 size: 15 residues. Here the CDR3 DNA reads TGTGCCAGTAGGGAACAGGGGGCGCAGCCCGGGGAGCTGTTTTTT. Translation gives CASREQGAQPGELFF.

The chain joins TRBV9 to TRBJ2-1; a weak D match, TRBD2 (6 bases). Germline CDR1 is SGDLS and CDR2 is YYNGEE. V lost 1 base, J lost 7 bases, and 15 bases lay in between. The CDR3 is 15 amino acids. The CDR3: CASSVMGLRSNEQFF. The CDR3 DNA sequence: TGTGCCAGCAGCGTAATGGGACTTCGCTCTAATGAGCAGTTCTTC.

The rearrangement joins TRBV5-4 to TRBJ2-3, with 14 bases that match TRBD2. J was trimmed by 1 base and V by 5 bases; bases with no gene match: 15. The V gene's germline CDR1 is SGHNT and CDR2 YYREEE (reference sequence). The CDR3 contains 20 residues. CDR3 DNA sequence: TGTGCCAGCAGTCCCAGACTAGCGGGAGGGCCTGGGGCTGGCACAGATACGCAGTATTTT. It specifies CASSPRLAGGPGAGTDTQYF.

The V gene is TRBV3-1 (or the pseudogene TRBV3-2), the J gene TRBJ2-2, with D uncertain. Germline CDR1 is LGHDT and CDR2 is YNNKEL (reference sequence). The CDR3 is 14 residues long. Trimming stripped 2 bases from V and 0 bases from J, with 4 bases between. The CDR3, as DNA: TGTGCCAGCAGCCAACAGACGAACACCGGGGAGCTGTTTTTT. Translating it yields CASSQQTNTGELFF.